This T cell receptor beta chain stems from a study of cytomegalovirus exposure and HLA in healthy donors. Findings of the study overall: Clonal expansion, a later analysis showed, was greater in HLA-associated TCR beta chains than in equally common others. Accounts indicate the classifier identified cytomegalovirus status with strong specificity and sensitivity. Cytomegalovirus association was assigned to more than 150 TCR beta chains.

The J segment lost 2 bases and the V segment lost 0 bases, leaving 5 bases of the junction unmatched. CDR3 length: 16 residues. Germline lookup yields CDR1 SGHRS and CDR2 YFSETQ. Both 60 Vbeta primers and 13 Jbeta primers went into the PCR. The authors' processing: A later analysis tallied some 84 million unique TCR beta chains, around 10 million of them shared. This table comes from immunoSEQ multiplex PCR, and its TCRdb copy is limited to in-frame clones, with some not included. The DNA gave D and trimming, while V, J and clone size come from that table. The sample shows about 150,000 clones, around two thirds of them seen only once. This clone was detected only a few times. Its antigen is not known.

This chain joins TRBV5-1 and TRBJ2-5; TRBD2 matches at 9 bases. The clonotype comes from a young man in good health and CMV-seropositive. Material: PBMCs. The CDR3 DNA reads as TGCGCCAGCAGCTTGGGACTAGCGGTCCAGCAAGAGACCCAGTACTTC. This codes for CASSLGLAVQQETQYF.